This T cell receptor (beta chain) comes out of a study of neoadjuvant anti-PD-1 for oral cavity cancer. Across the whole study: Patients without progression got a fourth dose around day 43. Study-wide points: PBMC Gini-index clonality exceeded responders' in non-responders post-nivolumab.

Germline loops: CDR1 SGHKS, CDR2 YYEKEE (reference sequence). V lost 0 bases to trimming and J lost 7 bases; unmatched junction nucleotides: 13. The length of the CDR3 is 17 residues. This clone was picked up a small number of times. Antigen: not known. Assay: immunoSEQ multiplex PCR; the TCRdb copy retains only in-frame clones and omits some. The sample lists about 17,000 clones; less than 80% were seen once. The chain is built from TRBV5-5 and TRBJ2-7, with 10 bases that match TRBD2. The sequence came from a person aged 35-79 years with oral cavity squamous cell carcinoma. Sequencing was performed on PBMCs, taken before nivolumab (anti-PD-1) treatment. The CDR3 protein is CASSLAPGQAGGWEQYF. The CDR3 DNA reads as TGTGCCAGCAGCTTGGCTCCTGGTCAAGCGGGAGGGTGGGAGCAGTACTTC. The entire variable domain, with the rest obtained from reference TRBV5-5 and TRBJ2-7, is as follows: DAGVTQSPTHLIKTRGQQVTLRCSPISGHKSVSWYQQVLGQGPQFIFQYYEKEERGRGNFPDRFSARQFPNYSSELNVNALLLGDSALYLCASSLAPGQAGGWEQYFGPGTRLTVT.